This T cell receptor (beta chain) was observed in a study of blood T cell repertoires in COVID-19. Study context: Samples representing acute and convalescent COVID-19 were sourced from the United States, Italy and Spain. Sample material is recorded as cDNA or gDNA derived from T cells, B-cell-depleted T cells, or PBMCs.

Using immunoSEQ multiplex PCR, the repertoire was profiled, and TCRdb retains in-frame clones only, with some absent. The sample has under 500,000 clones; nearly 90% are singletons. The CDR3 is 15 amino acids. J was trimmed by 3 bases and V by 5 bases; bases with no gene match: 2. Germline V gene sequence: CDR1 SGHTA, CDR2 FQGNSA. This receptor was obtained from a woman aged 18 to 35 with acute COVID-19. Sequenced input: PBMCs or T cells enriched from blood (not recorded which). This chain joins TRBV7-2 and TRBJ2-3; 13 nucleotides agree with TRBD2. The CDR3 DNA reads TGTGCCAGCAGCAGGACTAGCGGGAGTACAGATACGCAGTATTTT. Translated: CASSRTSGSTDTQYF.